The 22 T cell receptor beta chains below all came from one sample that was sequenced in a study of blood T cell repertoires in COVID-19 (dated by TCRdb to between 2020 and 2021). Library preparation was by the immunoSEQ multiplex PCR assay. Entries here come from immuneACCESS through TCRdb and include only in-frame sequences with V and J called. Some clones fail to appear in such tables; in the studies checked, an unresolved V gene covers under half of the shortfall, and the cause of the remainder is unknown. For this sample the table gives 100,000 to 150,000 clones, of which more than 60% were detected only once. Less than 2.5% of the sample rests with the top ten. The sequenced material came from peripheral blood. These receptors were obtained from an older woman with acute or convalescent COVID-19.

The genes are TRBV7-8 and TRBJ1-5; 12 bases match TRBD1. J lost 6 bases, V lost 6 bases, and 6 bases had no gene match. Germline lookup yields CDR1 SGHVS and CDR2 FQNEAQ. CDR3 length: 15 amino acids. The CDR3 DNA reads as TGTGCCAGCAGGGCTGGGACAGGGGGCTTTCAGCCCCAGCATTTT. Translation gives CASRAGTGGFQPQHF. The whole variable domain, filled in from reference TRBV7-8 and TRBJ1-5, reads GAGVSQSPRYKVAKRGQDVALRCDPISGHVSLFWYQQALGQGPEFLTYFQNEAQLDKSGLPSDRFFAERPEGSVSTLKIQRTQQEDSAVYLCASRAGTGGFQPQHFGDGTRLSIL.

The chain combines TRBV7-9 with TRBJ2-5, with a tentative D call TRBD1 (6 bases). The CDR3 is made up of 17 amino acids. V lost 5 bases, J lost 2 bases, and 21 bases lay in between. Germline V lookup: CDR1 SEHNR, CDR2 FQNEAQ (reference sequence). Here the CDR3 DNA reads TGTGCCAGCAGCACGGGACACTTTAAAGCAGTACAAGAGACCCAGTACTTC. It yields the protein CASSTGHFKAVQETQYF.

This CDR3 reads CASSLWQGISGELFF. Written as DNA, the CDR3 is TGTGCCAGCAGTTTGTGGCAGGGTATATCGGGGGAGCTGTTTTTT. V and J are TRBV27 and TRBJ2-2; D is possibly TRBD1 (5 bases). Germline lookup yields CDR1 MNHEY and CDR2 SMNVEV (reference sequence). This CDR3 comprises 15 residues. V was shortened by 3 bases and J by 8 bases, with 16 bases between the two germline ends.

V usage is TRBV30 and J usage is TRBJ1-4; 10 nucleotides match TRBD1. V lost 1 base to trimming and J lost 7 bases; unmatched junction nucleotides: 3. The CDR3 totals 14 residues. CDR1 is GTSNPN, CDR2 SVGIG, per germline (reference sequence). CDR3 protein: CAWSEDRGGEKLFF. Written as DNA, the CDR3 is TGTGCCTGGAGTGAGGACAGGGGGGGTGAAAAACTGTTTTTT. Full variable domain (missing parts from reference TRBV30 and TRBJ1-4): SQTIHQWPATLVQPVGSPLSLECTVEGTSNPNLYWYRQAAGRGLQLLFYSVGIGQISSEVPQNLSASRPQDRQFILSSKKLLLSDSGFYLCAWSEDRGGEKLFFGSGTQLSVL.

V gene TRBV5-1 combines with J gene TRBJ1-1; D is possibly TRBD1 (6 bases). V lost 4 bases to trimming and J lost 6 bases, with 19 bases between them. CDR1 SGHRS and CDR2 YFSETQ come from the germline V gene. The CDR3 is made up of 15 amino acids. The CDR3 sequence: CASSILQGSRPEAFF. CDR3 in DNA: TGCGCCAGCAGCATCTTACAGGGATCTAGGCCTGAAGCTTTCTTT.

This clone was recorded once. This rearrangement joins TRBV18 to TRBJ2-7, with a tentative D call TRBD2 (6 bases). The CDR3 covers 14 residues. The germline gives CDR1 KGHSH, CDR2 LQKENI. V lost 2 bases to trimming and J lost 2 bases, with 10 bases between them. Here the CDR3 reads CASSPRLGPYEQYF. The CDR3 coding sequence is TGTGCCAGCTCACCAAGACTAGGCCCCTACGAGCAGTACTTC.

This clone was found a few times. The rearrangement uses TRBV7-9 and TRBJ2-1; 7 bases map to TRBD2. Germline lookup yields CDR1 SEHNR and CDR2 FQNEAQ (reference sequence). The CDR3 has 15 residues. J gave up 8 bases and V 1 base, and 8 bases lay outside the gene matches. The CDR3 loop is CASSLVLPSGDEQFF. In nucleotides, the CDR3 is TGTGCCAGCAGCTTAGTGCTTCCTAGCGGAGATGAGCAGTTCTTC.

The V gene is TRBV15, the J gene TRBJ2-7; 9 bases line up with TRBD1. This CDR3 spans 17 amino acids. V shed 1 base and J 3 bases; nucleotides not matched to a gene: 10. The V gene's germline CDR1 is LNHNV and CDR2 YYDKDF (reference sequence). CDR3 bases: TGTGCCACCAGCAGAGCTTACCCTGGACAGGGGATCTACGAGCAGTACTTC. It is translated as CATSRAYPGQGIYEQYF. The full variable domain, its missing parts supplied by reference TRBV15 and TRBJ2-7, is DAMVIQNPRYQVTQFGKPVTLSCSQTLNHNVMYWYQQKSSQAPKLLFHYYDKDFNNEADTPDNFQSRRPNTSFCFLDIRSPGLGDTAMYLCATSRAYPGQGIYEQYFGPGTRLTVT.

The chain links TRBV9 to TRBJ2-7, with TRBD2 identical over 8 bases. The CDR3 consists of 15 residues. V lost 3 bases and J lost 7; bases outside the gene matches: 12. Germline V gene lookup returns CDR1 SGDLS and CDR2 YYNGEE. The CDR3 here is CASSGTSGPPREQYF. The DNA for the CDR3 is TGTGCCAGCAGCGGAACTAGCGGACCACCTAGGGAGCAGTACTTC.

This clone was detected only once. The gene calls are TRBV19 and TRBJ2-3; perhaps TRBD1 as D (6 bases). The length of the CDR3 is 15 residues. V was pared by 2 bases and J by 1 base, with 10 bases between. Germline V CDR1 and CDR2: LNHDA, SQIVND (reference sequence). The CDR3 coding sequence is TGTGCCAGTAGTATAAGGAACAGGGGCACAGATACGCAGTATTTT. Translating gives CASSIRNRGTDTQYF. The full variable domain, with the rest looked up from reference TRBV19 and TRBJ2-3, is DGGITQSPKYLFRKEGQNVTLSCEQNLNHDAMYWYRQDPGQGLRLIYYSQIVNDFQKGDIAEGYSVSREKKESFPLTVTSAQKNPTAFYLCASSIRNRGTDTQYFGPGTRLTVL.

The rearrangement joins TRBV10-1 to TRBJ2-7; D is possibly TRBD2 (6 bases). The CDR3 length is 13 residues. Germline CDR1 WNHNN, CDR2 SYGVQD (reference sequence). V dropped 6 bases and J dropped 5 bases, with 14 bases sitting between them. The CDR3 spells CASSRDWINEQYF. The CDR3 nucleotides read TGCGCCAGCAGCCGGGACTGGATAAACGAGCAGTACTTC.

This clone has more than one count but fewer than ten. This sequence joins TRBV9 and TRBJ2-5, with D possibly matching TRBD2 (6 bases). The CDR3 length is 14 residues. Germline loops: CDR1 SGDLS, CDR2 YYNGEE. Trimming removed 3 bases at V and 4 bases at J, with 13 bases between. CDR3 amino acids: CASSGGGQLETQYF. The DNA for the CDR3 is TGTGCCAGCAGCGGCGGAGGGCAGTTAGAGACCCAGTACTTC.

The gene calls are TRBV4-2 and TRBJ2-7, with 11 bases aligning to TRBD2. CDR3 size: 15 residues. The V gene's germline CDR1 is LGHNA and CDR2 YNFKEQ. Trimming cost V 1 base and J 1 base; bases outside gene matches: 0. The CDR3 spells CASSQGLAGSYEQYF. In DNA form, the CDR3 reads TGTGCCAGCAGCCAAGGACTAGCGGGGTCCTACGAGCAGTACTTC.

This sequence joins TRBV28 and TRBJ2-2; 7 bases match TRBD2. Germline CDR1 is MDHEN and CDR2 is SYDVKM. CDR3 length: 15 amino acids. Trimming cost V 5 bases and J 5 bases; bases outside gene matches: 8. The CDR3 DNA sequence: TGTGCCAGCAGTGCCCCCGGGGAGGGAACCGGGGAGCTGTTTTTT. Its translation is CASSAPGEGTGELFF.

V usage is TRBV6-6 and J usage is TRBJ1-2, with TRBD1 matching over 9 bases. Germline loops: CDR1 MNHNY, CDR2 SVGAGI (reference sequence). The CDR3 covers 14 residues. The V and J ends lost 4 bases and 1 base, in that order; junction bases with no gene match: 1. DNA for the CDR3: TGTGCCAGCAGTTCGGGACAGGGTAACTATGGCTACACCTTC. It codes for CASSSGQGNYGYTF.

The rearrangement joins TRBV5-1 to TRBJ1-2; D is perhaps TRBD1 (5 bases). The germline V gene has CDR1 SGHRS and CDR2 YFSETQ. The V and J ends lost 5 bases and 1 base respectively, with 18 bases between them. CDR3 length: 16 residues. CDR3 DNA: TGCGCCAGCAGGAATTCTGCCCTACAGGATAACTATGGCTACACCTTC. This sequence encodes CASRNSALQDNYGYTF.

The CDR3 here is CASSVQVGGTGELFF. The CDR3 DNA reads TGCGCCAGCAGCGTACAGGTCGGTGGCACCGGGGAGCTGTTTTTT. The chain uses TRBV5-1 and TRBJ2-2; possible D gene TRBD1, 5 bases. The CDR3 consists of 15 residues. V was shortened by 4 bases and J by 4 bases, with 14 bases between the two germline ends. CDR1 SGHRS and CDR2 YFSETQ come from the germline V gene.

CDR3 nucleotide sequence: TGTGCCAGCAGTCCACCCCCGACAGGGAGGCCCCAGCATTTT. This gives the protein CASSPPPTGRPQHF. The gene calls are TRBV28 and TRBJ1-5, with 7 bases matching TRBD1. CDR1 and CDR2 (germline): MDHEN, SYDVKM. The CDR3 contains 14 residues. The junction had 10 bases not matched to a gene; V was cut back by 5 bases and J by 9 bases.

CDR3 region: CASSQGGQGWQPQHF. CDR3 nucleotides: TGCGCCAGCAGCCAAGGAGGGCAGGGGTGGCAGCCCCAGCATTTT. This chain joins TRBV4-1 and TRBJ1-5, with a weak D call TRBD1 (6 bases). The V gene's germline CDR1 is MGHRA and CDR2 YSYEKL. This CDR3 is built from 15 residues. V was cut by 1 base and J by 7 bases, with 14 bases left in between.

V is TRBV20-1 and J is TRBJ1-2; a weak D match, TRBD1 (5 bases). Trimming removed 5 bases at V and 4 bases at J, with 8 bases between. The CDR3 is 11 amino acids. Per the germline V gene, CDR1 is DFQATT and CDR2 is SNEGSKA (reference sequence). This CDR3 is CSASGIYGYTF. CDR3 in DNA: TGCAGTGCTTCAGGGATCTATGGCTACACCTTC.

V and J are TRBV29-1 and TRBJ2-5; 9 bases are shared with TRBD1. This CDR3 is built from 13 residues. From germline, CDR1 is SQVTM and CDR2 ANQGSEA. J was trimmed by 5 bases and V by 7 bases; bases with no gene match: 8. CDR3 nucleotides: TGCAGCGCCCCGACAGGGGGTGGTGAGACCCAGTACTTC. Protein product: CSAPTGGGETQYF. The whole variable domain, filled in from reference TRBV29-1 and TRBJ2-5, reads SAVISQKPSRDICQRGTSLTIQCQVDSQVTMMFWYRQQPGQSLTLIATANQGSEATYESGFVIDKFPISRPNLTFSTLTVSNMSPEDSSIYLCSAPTGGGETQYFGPGTRLLVL.

CDR3 sequence: CASGTGYPFGSPLHF. In DNA form, the CDR3 reads TGTGCCAGCGGGACAGGGTACCCCTTTGGATCACCCCTCCACTTT. This chain links TRBV27 with TRBJ1-6; 9 bases are a match to TRBD1. With 8 bases clipped from V and 10 bases from J, the junction kept 12 bases outside the gene matches. This CDR3 comprises 15 residues. Germline CDR1 is MNHEY and CDR2 is SMNVEV (reference sequence).